This TCR beta chain was captured by sequencing in a study of molecular identifiers for immune sequencing clone quantification. The wider study: In replicates, the authors split RNA from roughly 20,000 or 100,000 naive CD8 cells five ways and sequenced four.

TCRdb re-called the PCR reads through MiXCR, storing one row per CDR3 protein. In the table there are a few hundred thousand distinct CDR3 sequences, under 30% of which are singletons. Germline V gives CDR1 MNHEY, CDR2 SVGEGT. This CDR3 is built from 19 residues. Remarks on this clonotype: One end of the junction does not line up with germline, which may come from a read error.

J is TRBJ2-2 and V is TRBV6-2 or TRBV6-3; TRBD2 matches at 7 bases. This receptor was obtained from a human donor in good health. Some libraries in this study had Jurkat cell RNA spiked in. Sample: naive CD8+ T cells from blood, with Jurkat cell RNA spiked in. Sample subset: FACS-sorted CD8+CD4-CCR7+CD45RA+ naive T cells. The CDR3, as DNA: TGTGCCAGCAGTTACTCGCCGCGCCGGGACTACTACCTCACCGGGGAGCTGGTTTTT. Translated, it gives CASSYSPRRDYYLTGELVF.